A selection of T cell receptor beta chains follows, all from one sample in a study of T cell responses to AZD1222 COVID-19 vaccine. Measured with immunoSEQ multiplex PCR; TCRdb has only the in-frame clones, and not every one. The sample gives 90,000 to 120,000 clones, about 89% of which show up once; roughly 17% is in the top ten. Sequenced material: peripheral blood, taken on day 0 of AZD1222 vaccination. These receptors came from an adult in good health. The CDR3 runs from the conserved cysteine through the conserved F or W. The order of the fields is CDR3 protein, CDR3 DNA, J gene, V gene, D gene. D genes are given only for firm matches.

CDR3 protein: CSADPATAYGYTF
CDR3 DNA: TGCAGCGCCGACCCCGCCACCGCGTATGGCTACACCTTC
J gene: TRBJ1-2
V gene: TRBV29-1
D gene: .

CDR3 protein: CASSRARGNTEAFF
CDR3 DNA: TGTGCCAGCAGCCGAGCCAGGGGCAACACTGAAGCTTTCTTT
J gene: TRBJ1-1
V gene: TRBV11-2
D gene: .

CDR3 protein: CSAPPLIKALYGYTF
CDR3 DNA: TGCAGCGCTCCCCCTCTTATCAAGGCCCTCTATGGCTACACCTTC
J gene: TRBJ1-2
V gene: TRBV29-1
D gene: .

CDR3 protein: CSAERGAEAFF
CDR3 DNA: TGCAGTGCTGAGCGAGGGGCTGAAGCTTTCTTT
J gene: TRBJ1-1
V gene: TRBV20-1
D gene: .

CDR3 protein: CASSLGWEYNEQFF
CDR3 DNA: TGTGCCAGCAGCTTAGGGTGGGAGTACAATGAGCAGTTCTTC
J gene: TRBJ2-1
V gene: TRBV7-8
D gene: .

CDR3 protein: CASSDGAVYNSPLHF
CDR3 DNA: TGTGCCAGCAGTGACGGGGCCGTCTATAATTCACCCCTCCACTTT
J gene: TRBJ1-6
V gene: TRBV6-4
D gene: .

CDR3 protein: CSVTKERTYTDTQYF
CDR3 DNA: TGCAGCGTTACGAAGGAGCGTACCTACACAGATACGCAGTATTTT
J gene: TRBJ2-3
V gene: TRBV29-1
D gene: .

CDR3 protein: CASGRAKQSYNEQFF
CDR3 DNA: TGTGCCAGCGGTCGGGCAAAACAATCCTACAATGAGCAGTTCTTC
J gene: TRBJ2-1
V gene: TRBV2
D gene: .

CDR3 protein: CASSPGQGRYEQYF
CDR3 DNA: TGTGCCAGCAGCCCGGGACAGGGGAGGTACGAGCAGTACTTC
J gene: TRBJ2-7
V gene: TRBV7-6
D gene: TRBD1

CDR3 protein: CASSEGGGTQYF
CDR3 DNA: TGTGCCAGCAGTGAAGGAGGGGGGACCCAGTACTTC
J gene: TRBJ2-5
V gene: TRBV2
D gene: .

CDR3 protein: CASSSGLGENIQYF
CDR3 DNA: TGTGCCAGTAGTTCGGGCCTCGGAGAAAACATTCAGTACTTC
J gene: TRBJ2-4
V gene: TRBV19
D gene: .

CDR3 protein: CSVEGGGLGELFF
CDR3 DNA: TGCAGCGTTGAAGGAGGGGGCCTCGGGGAGCTGTTTTTT
J gene: TRBJ2-2
V gene: TRBV29-1
D gene: TRBD1

CDR3 protein: CASSVVSGGGWQYF
CDR3 DNA: TGTGCCAGCAGCGTAGTGAGCGGAGGGGGGTGGCAGTACTTC
J gene: TRBJ2-7
V gene: TRBV9
D gene: .